This TCR beta chain stems from a study of T cell repertoires in aging, cancer and after chemotherapy. Turning to the study itself: Over several months to years, re-sampled healthy donor repertoires clearly shared clones.

Peripheral blood genomic DNA, not sorted cells or RNA, was the template. The CDR3 is 15 residues long. In germline, CDR1 is LNHNV, CDR2 YYDKDF (reference sequence). The ends were cut back, 1 base at V and 5 bases at J, with 14 bases in the middle. TRB rearrangements spanning V, D and J were amplified using mixed TRB-A/B primers. TCRdb used MiXCR to reprocess the multiplex PCR reads, holding one entry per CDR3 protein. This table has over 8,500 distinct CDR3 sequences, 35% to 50% appearing once. The sample comprised blood. The V gene is TRBV15, the J gene TRBJ1-1; possibly TRBD1 for D (5 bases). The sequence was collected from a human donor in good health. CDR3 region: CATSRAAGVWTEAFF. The CDR3 nucleotides read TGTGCCACCAGCAGAGCGGCGGGGGTTTGGACTGAAGCTTTCTTT.